This T cell receptor (beta chain) was retrieved from a study of early T cells in non-severe SARS-CoV-2 infection. Study overall: Bulk RNA isolated from unsorted whole blood underwent sequencing; chains were not paired. Study-wide findings and caveats: Anti-spike CD8 responses were favored in VDJdb matching, and private and CD4 specificities were missed.

Germline assignment: CDR1 SGDLS and CDR2 YYNGEE. Losses at the gene ends were 4 bases for V and 7 bases for J; bases not matched to a gene: 4. The CDR3 has 13 amino acids. Comments on this clonotype: Its antigen is as yet unknown.

Researchers tagged individual cDNA molecules with unique molecular identifiers. MiXCR, run by TCRdb on the 5' RACE reads, gives a single entry per CDR3 protein. The data hold about 90,000 distinct CDR3 sequences, with 9.5% to 15% observed a single time. The sequence derives from an adult who was a healthcare worker with PCR-confirmed SARS-CoV-2 infection or an uninfected control (not recorded which). The gene calls are TRBV9 and TRBJ2-2; 7 bases match TRBD1. Material: whole blood, obtained at baseline. CDR3 sequence reads: CASSLTGIGELFF. In DNA form, the CDR3 reads TGTGCCAGCAGCTTGACAGGGATCGGGGAGCTGTTTTTT.